This T cell receptor beta chain comes out of a study of cytomegalovirus exposure and HLA in healthy donors. The CDR3 runs to 15 residues. Trimming pared 3 bases from V and 5 bases from J, leaving 16 bases between. Germline lookup yields CDR1 MNHEY and CDR2 SMNVEV (reference sequence). A note on this clone: Its cognate antigen is unknown.

The study's findings and limits: TCR beta chains numbering some 160 were designated cytomegalovirus-associated.

Sequenced by immunoSEQ multiplex PCR; TCRdb stores in-frame clones only, minus some. The sample gives 160,000 or so clones, more than 75% of which show up once; about 2.7% is in the top ten. The donors were members of the roughly 120-subject validation cohort (separate from the approximately 670-subject first cohort). The sequencing input was PBMCs. The chain joins TRBV27 to TRBJ2-5; perhaps TRBD2 as D (5 bases). The sequence was collected from a man between 18 and 29 years old in good health and CMV-seronegative. For the CDR3, the DNA is TGTGCCAGCAGTTTCCTAGCTTCCCTCGGGGAGACCCAGTACTTC. Residues: CASSFLASLGETQYF.